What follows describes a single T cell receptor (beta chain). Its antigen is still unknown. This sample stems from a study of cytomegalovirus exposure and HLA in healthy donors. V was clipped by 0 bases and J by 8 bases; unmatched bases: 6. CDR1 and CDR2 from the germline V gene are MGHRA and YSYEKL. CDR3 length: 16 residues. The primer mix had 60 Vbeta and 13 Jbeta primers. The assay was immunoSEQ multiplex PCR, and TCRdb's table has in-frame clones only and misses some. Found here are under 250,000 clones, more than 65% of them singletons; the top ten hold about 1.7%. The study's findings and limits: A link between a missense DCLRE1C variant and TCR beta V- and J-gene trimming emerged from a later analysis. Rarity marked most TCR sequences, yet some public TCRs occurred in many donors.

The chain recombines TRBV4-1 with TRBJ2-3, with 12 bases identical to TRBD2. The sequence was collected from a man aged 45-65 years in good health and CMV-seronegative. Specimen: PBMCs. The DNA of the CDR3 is TGCGCCAGCAGCCAAGACTCTAGCGGGAGGGGGGTTACGCAGTATTTT. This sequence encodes CASSQDSSGRGVTQYF.